These 9 T cell receptor beta chains were sequenced from one sample in a study of monozygotic twins with inflammatory bowel disease. Reprocessing the 5' RACE reads, TCRdb reports a single entry for every CDR3 protein and omits DNA. The sample includes 170,000 or so distinct CDR3 sequences. Material: blood. These TCRs come from a human donor with ulcerative colitis or Crohn's disease, or a healthy co-twin of an affected twin (not recorded which).

The V call is TRBV28, the J call TRBJ2-2; TCRdb gives TRBD2 as the D gene, but with no DNA this cannot be confirmed. The CDR3 runs 14 residues. CDR1 and CDR2 (germline): MDHEN, SYDVKM. The CDR3 loop reads CASSNSGLIGELFF.

CDR3 amino acids: CASSLDPVSGNTIYF. The J gene is TRBJ1-3, the V gene TRBV7-6. The CDR3 is made up of 15 amino acids. Germline CDR1 reads SGHVS; CDR2 reads FNYEAQ.

The rearrangement uses TRBV19 and TRBJ2-1; with no DNA, the TCRdb D assignment of TRBD2 cannot be verified. Germline CDR1 is LNHDA and CDR2 is SQIVND (reference sequence). The CDR3 totals 16 residues. Here the CDR3 reads CASSPLAGASYNEQFF.

The V call is TRBV6-1, the J call TRBJ2-2. Per germline, CDR1 MNHNS and CDR2 SASEGT. The CDR3 has 17 residues. The chain's CDR3 is CASSRIEPSGNTGELFF.

The V and J genes are TRBV30 and TRBJ1-5. This CDR3 is 14 amino acids long. CDR1 is GTSNPN and CDR2 is SVGIG in the germline V gene (reference sequence). Here the CDR3 reads CAWSTLGLDQPQHF.

The J gene is TRBJ1-2, the V gene TRBV7-2; no DNA is available, so the TRBD1 call from TCRdb remains unchecked. The length of the CDR3 is 14 residues. CDR1 and CDR2 (germline): SGHTA, FQGNSA. The CDR3 is CASSLVGGNYGYTF. Full variable domain (remainder filled in from reference TRBV7-2 and TRBJ1-2): GAGVSQSPSNKVTEKGKDVELRCDPISGHTALYWYRQSLGQGLEFLIYFQGNSAPDKSGLPSDRFSAERTGGSVSTLTIQRTQQEDSAVYLCASSLVGGNYGYTFGSGTRLTVV.

The rearrangement uses TRBV10-3 and TRBJ2-7; TCRdb proposes TRBD2, but this gene call is untestable without DNA. CDR1 and CDR2 from the germline V gene are ENHRY and SYGVKD. CDR3 length: 14 amino acids. The CDR3 is CAISTQGGQYEQYF.

This chain joins TRBV4-1 and TRBJ1-6. Germline V lookup: CDR1 MGHRA, CDR2 YSYEKL. The CDR3 sequence is 13 residues long. The CDR3 here is CASSQVYGSPLHF.

The chain links TRBV3-1 to TRBJ2-3; the D call of TRBD2 rests on TCRdb alone, since no DNA is present to check it. The germline V gene has CDR1 LGHDT and CDR2 YNNKEL (reference sequence). The CDR3 consists of 16 residues. CDR3 sequence: CASSRLAGGSTDTQYF.